One sample yielded the 27 T cell receptor beta chains listed below, sequenced in a study of response to subunit inactivated influenza vaccine (dated by TCRdb to 2017 to 2018). Library method: RT-PCR. TCRdb names Illumina HiSeq 2500 as the instrument used. Clones were called with MiXCR by TCRdb after fastp trimmed the public reads at Q25, and only in-frame beta chains were retained. When rows share a CDR3 protein, they turn into one entry using the most common DNA and genes. The sample table lists some 640,000 distinct CDR3 sequences, approximately 13% of them with a count of one. The ten biggest clones cover 6.5% to 8.5% of the sample. The sample in question was PBMCs from blood, obtained 14 to 15 days before vaccination. These receptors were collected from a man aged 45-65 years who received an inactivated influenza vaccine. Donor details come from another sample of the same person, matched by shared clones.

The chain has TRBV6-2 or TRBV6-3 and TRBJ2-3; 10 nucleotides line up with TRBD1. From germline, CDR1 is MNHEY and CDR2 SVGEGT. The CDR3 covers 16 residues. V lost 4 bases, J lost 1 base, and 5 bases stayed unmatched. The chain's CDR3 is CASSFSGTGGTDTQYF. DNA for the CDR3: TGTGCCAGCAGTTTCTCCGGGACAGGGGGCACAGATACGCAGTATTTT.

This clonotype was counted only a few times. The rearrangement joins TRBV5-1 to TRBJ2-2; D gene ambiguous. From germline, CDR1 is SGHRS and CDR2 YFSETQ. CDR3 length: 14 amino acids. Deletions cut 4 bases from V and 6 bases from J, with 13 bases between. This CDR3 reads CASSLDRAAGELFF. The CDR3 DNA sequence: TGCGCCAGCAGCCTCGACCGGGCAGCCGGGGAGCTGTTTTTT.

The chain links TRBV5-4 to TRBJ1-1; D ambiguous. Trimming cost V 0 bases and J 8 bases, with 11 bases left between them. CDR3 length: 13 amino acids. The germline V gene has CDR1 SGHNT and CDR2 YYREEE (reference sequence). The CDR3 DNA reads as TGTGCCAGCAGCTTGGAATTAGGGCTGGAAGCTTTCTTT. Protein: CASSLELGLEAFF. Full variable domain (remainder filled in from reference TRBV5-4 and TRBJ1-1): ETGVTQSPTHLIKTRGQQVTLRCSSQSGHNTVSWYQQALGQGPQFIFQYYREEENGRGNFPPRFSGLQFPNYSSELNVNALELDDSALYLCASSLELGLEAFFGQGTRLTVV.

This clonotype was counted between two and nine times. The chain has TRBV30 and TRBJ2-5; D is perhaps TRBD1 (6 bases). The CDR3 totals 14 residues. The V and J ends lost 1 base and 0 bases respectively, with 9 bases between them. Germline V gene data show CDR1 as GTSNPN and CDR2 as SVGIG (reference sequence). The CDR3 coding sequence is TGTGCCTGGAGTGAAGGGGGACACCAAGAGACCCAGTACTTC. It codes for CAWSEGGHQETQYF.

A few counts support this clonotype. The chain carries TRBV5-1 and TRBJ2-1; D might be TRBD1 (6 bases). The germline V gene encodes CDR1 SGHRS and CDR2 YFSETQ. The CDR3 totals 13 residues. Trimming stripped 2 bases from V and 8 bases from J, with 11 bases between. The CDR3: CASSFTGLDEQFF. CDR3 DNA: TGCGCCAGCAGCTTCACAGGGTTGGATGAGCAGTTCTTC.

The chain is built from TRBV20-1 and TRBJ2-3, with TRBD2 matching 8 bases. V shed 6 bases, J shed 1 base, and the junction held 6 bases outside the gene matches. This CDR3 region has 14 residues. CDR1 and CDR2 (germline): DFQATT, SNEGSKA (reference sequence). CDR3: CSAIRGGGTDTQYF. The CDR3 DNA follows: TGCAGTGCGATTCGGGGGGGGGGCACAGATACGCAGTATTTT.

This clonotype was detected a few times. The V call is TRBV29-1, the J call TRBJ2-7, with 9 positions matching TRBD1. CDR1 and CDR2 (germline): SQVTM, ANQGSEA. CDR3 size: 13 residues. V lost 7 bases, J lost 7 bases, and 11 bases stayed unmatched. CDR3 residues: CSAGDRAGSEQYF. As DNA, the CDR3 is TGCAGCGCCGGGGACAGGGCGGGGAGTGAGCAGTACTTC.

The V gene is TRBV20-1, the J gene TRBJ1-2; D perhaps matches TRBD1 (5 bases). The V end was cut by 3 bases, the J end by 8 bases, with 19 bases between. The germline CDR1 and CDR2 sequences are DFQATT and SNEGSKA (reference sequence). This CDR3 comprises 14 residues. Here the CDR3 DNA reads TGCAGTGCTAGGAGCAGGGAACTTGAAGGAGGCTACACCTTC. It encodes CSARSRELEGGYTF.

The gene calls are TRBV4-3 and TRBJ2-5; D is perhaps TRBD1 or TRBD2 (6 bases each). Trimming took off 0 bases at V and 5 bases at J, with 13 bases between the two ends. The CDR3 covers 15 residues. CDR1 and CDR2 from the germline V gene are LGHNA and YSLEER. CDR3 nucleotides: TGCGCCAGCAGCCAAGAATGGGGGGCGCGGGAGACCCAGTACTTC. Translation gives CASSQEWGARETQYF.

In this sample, this clonotype turned up a few times. V gene TRBV9 combines with J gene TRBJ2-2; D is unresolved. Germline CDR1 is SGDLS and CDR2 is YYNGEE. Trimming stripped 6 bases from V and 2 bases from J, with 8 bases between. This CDR3 has 13 amino acids. The CDR3 loop reads CASTGPNTGELFF. CDR3 coding DNA: TGTGCCAGCACCGGGCCTAACACCGGGGAGCTGTTTTTT.

This clonotype was observed a few times. V gene TRBV7-2 combines with J gene TRBJ2-6, with D perhaps matching TRBD1 or TRBD2 (5 bases each). CDR1 is SGHTA and CDR2 is FQGNSA in the germline V gene. V lost 2 bases and J 2 bases, leaving 10 bases between the germline ends. This CDR3 has 16 amino acids. CDR3 sequence (DNA): TGTGCCAGCAGCTTAAGCAGGGACCCTGGGGCCAACGTCCTGACTTTC. This gives the protein CASSLSRDPGANVLTF.

The V and J genes are TRBV29-1 and TRBJ2-3, with 11 bases that match TRBD2. The CDR3 covers 14 residues. V dropped 4 bases and J dropped 6; count of bases not matched to a gene: 6. CDR1 is SQVTM and CDR2 is ANQGSEA in the germline V gene. The CDR3 region is CSVGSGGARDTQYF. The CDR3 DNA reads as TGCAGCGTTGGTAGCGGGGGGGCCCGGGATACGCAGTATTTT.

V gene TRBV7-2 combines with J gene TRBJ2-1; D remains ambiguous. V lost 1 base, J lost 2 bases, and 9 bases lay in between. Germline V gene data show CDR1 as SGHTA and CDR2 as FQGNSA. This CDR3 has 15 residues. This CDR3 reads CASSLVAITYNEQFF. The DNA of the CDR3 is TGTGCCAGCAGCTTAGTGGCGATCACCTACAATGAGCAGTTCTTC. The full variable domain, rest sourced from reference TRBV7-2 and TRBJ2-1, is GAGVSQSPSNKVTEKGKDVELRCDPISGHTALYWYRQSLGQGLEFLIYFQGNSAPDKSGLPSDRFSAERTGGSVSTLTIQRTQQEDSAVYLCASSLVAITYNEQFFGPGTRLTVL.

Concerning this clonotype: The germline gene is not matched at one end of the junction; a read error may be the cause. The CDR3 protein is CAWVVGGRTEAFF. DNA for the CDR3: TGTGCCTGGGTGGTGGGGGGCCGCACTGAAGCATTCTTT. The V and J genes are TRBV30 and TRBJ1-1; the D gene is possibly TRBD1 (6 bases). This CDR3 spans 13 amino acids. Germline V gene lookup returns CDR1 GTSNPN and CDR2 SVGIG (reference sequence).

The chain carries TRBV29-1 and TRBJ2-3, with a weak D call TRBD2 (5 bases). The V gene's germline CDR1 is SQVTM and CDR2 ANQGSEA. The V gene lost 4 bases and the J gene lost 8 bases, with 7 bases spanning the gap. The CDR3 extends over 10 amino acids. CDR3 DNA sequence: TGCAGCGTTGGAAGCGGTACGCAGTATTTT. Protein sequence: CSVGSGTQYF.

This clonotype has just a few counts. The gene calls are TRBV3-1 and TRBJ2-5; no clear D gene. V was clipped by 4 bases and J by 1 base, with 16 bases between them. Germline V lookup: CDR1 LGHDT, CDR2 YNNKEL (reference sequence). The CDR3 loop spans 16 amino acids. This CDR3 reads CASSLHYVRTQETQYF. The CDR3 DNA is TGTGCCAGCAGCCTACACTATGTGAGAACCCAAGAGACCCAGTACTTC.

The chain carries TRBV12-3 or TRBV12-4 and TRBJ1-2; 12 bases line up with TRBD1. The CDR3 totals 14 residues. Unmatched junction bases numbered 3, after V lost 6 bases and J lost 4 bases. This CDR3 is CASRGQGAIYGYTF. CDR3 nucleotide sequence: TGTGCCAGCAGGGGACAGGGGGCGATCTATGGCTACACCTTC.

The chain joins TRBV3-1 to TRBJ2-1; 11 nucleotides agree with TRBD1. This CDR3 comprises 16 residues. In germline, CDR1 is LGHDT, CDR2 YNNKEL (reference sequence). V gave up 4 bases and J gave up 7 bases; unmatched junction bases: 9. DNA for the CDR3: TGTGCCAGCAGCCTCCTCGGGGGGACAGGGGGGAATGAGCAGTTCTTC. It yields the protein CASSLLGGTGGNEQFF.

The rearrangement links TRBV7-9 to TRBJ2-7, with 7 bases aligning to TRBD1. Germline CDR1 reads SEHNR; CDR2 reads FQNEAQ (reference sequence). The CDR3 is made up of 14 amino acids. Unmatched junction bases numbered 6, after V lost 1 base and J lost 6 bases. In DNA, the CDR3 is TGTGCCAGCAGCTTAGAAACAGGGGCTGCCGAGCAGTACTTC. This sequence encodes CASSLETGAAEQYF. Combining the CDR3 with reference TRBV7-9 and TRBJ2-7 gives the whole variable domain DTGVSQNPRHKITKRGQNVTFRCDPISEHNRLYWYRQTLGQGPEFLTYFQNEAQLEKSRLLSDRFSAERPKGSFSTLEIQRTEQGDSAMYLCASSLETGAAEQYFGPGTRLTVT.

The chain combines TRBV25-1 with TRBJ1-5, with 7 positions matching TRBD1. J gave up 0 bases and V 2 bases, and 13 bases lay outside the gene matches. Germline values: CDR1 MGHDK, CDR2 SYGVNS. This CDR3 has 19 residues. CDR3 nucleotide sequence: TGTGCCAGCAGTGAAATTACCGGGACAGAGACTTATAGCAATCAGCCCCAGCATTTT. Its protein product is CASSEITGTETYSNQPQHF. The full variable domain, rest sourced from reference TRBV25-1 and TRBJ1-5, is EADIYQTPRYLVIGTGKKITLECSQTMGHDKMYWYQQDPGMELHLIHYSYGVNSTEKGDLSSESTVSRIRTEHFPLTLESARPSHTSQYLCASSEITGTETYSNQPQHFGDGTRLSIL.

This clonotype occurred a few times. The CDR3 is CASTSGTGGNEQYF. CDR3 nucleotides: TGCGCCAGCACCTCCGGGACAGGGGGCAACGAGCAGTACTTC. The V gene is TRBV5-1, the J gene TRBJ2-7; 12 positions agree with TRBD1. Germline V gives CDR1 SGHRS, CDR2 YFSETQ. The V gene end was trimmed by 6 bases and the J gene end by 5 bases; junction bases not matched to a gene: 6. The CDR3 runs 14 residues.

The rearrangement uses TRBV6-6 and TRBJ1-2; D gene uncertain. CDR3 length equals 12 residues. Trimming stripped 7 bases from V and 1 base from J, with 7 bases between. Germline CDR1 reads MNHNY; CDR2 reads SVGAGI (reference sequence). CDR3 region: CASNPYNYGYTF. CDR3 sequence (DNA): TGTGCCAGCAATCCGTATAACTATGGCTACACCTTC.

This clonotype was detected only a few times. This chain uses TRBV12-3 or TRBV12-4 with TRBJ2-1; 9 bases line up with TRBD2. With 5 bases clipped from V and 7 bases from J, the junction kept 12 bases outside the gene matches. The CDR3 totals 16 residues. The CDR3 sequence: CASSPGRGLAGNEQFF. In DNA form, the CDR3 reads TGTGCCAGCAGTCCCGGGCGGGGACTAGCAGGTAATGAGCAGTTCTTC.

This clonotype was observed a few times. This sequence joins TRBV7-6 and TRBJ1-3; a weak D match, TRBD1 (5 bases). Germline values: CDR1 SGHVS, CDR2 FNYEAQ. CDR3 length: 15 residues. Trimming removed 5 bases at V and 0 bases at J, with 11 bases between. CDR3: CASSHQDNSGNTIYF. As DNA, the CDR3 is TGTGCCAGCAGCCACCAGGACAACTCTGGAAACACCATATATTTT.

The gene calls are TRBV12-3 or TRBV12-4 and TRBJ2-1; 11 nucleotides line up with TRBD1. V lost 6 bases and J lost 3; bases outside the gene matches: 4. The CDR3 totals 15 residues. The CDR3 coding sequence is TGTGCCAGCAGGACCGGGACAGGGGGCTACAATGAGCAGTTCTTC. Translating gives CASRTGTGGYNEQFF.

This clonotype was seen a handful of times. The V and J genes are TRBV11-2 and TRBJ2-7; the D gene is possibly TRBD1 (6 bases). CDR3 size: 13 residues. In germline, CDR1 is SGHAT, CDR2 FQNNGV. V was shortened by 3 bases and J by 7 bases, with 13 bases between the two germline ends. This chain's CDR3 is CASSFGTGWEQYF. DNA of the CDR3: TGTGCCAGCAGCTTCGGAACAGGGTGGGAGCAGTACTTC.

The chain joins TRBV7-9 to TRBJ2-5; TRBD1 is a possible D gene (5 bases). V dropped 8 bases and J dropped 0 bases, with 16 bases sitting between them. Germline assignment: CDR1 SEHNR and CDR2 FQNEAQ (reference sequence). This CDR3 has 15 amino acids. DNA for the CDR3: TGTGCCAGCGTCTCCAGGGATTGGTACCAAGAGACCCAGTACTTC. Its protein product is CASVSRDWYQETQYF.